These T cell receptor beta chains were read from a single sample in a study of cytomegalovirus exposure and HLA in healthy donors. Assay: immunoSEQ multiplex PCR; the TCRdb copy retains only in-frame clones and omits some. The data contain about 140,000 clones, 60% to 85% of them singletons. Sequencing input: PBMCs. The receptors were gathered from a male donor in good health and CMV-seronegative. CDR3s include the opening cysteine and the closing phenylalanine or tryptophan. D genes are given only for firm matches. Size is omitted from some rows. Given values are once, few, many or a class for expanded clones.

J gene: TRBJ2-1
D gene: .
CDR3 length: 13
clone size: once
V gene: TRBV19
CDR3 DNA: TGTGCCAGTAGCCTGCTAGTACTCTATGAGCAGTTCTTC
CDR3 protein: CASSLLVLYEQFF

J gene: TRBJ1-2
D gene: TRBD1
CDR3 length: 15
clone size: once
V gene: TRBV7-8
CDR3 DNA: TGTGCCAGCAGCTTACGGACAGGACTTAACTATGGCTACACCTTC
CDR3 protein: CASSLRTGLNYGYTF

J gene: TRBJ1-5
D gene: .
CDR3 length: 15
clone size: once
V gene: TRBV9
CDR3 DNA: TGTGCCAGCAGCGGGACAGAAAATAGCAATCAGCCCCAGCATTTT
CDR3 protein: CASSGTENSNQPQHF

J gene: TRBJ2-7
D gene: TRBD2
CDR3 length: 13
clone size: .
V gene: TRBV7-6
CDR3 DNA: TGTGCCAGCAGCTCCTCGGGGGGCTACGAGCAGTACTTC
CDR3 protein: CASSSSGGYEQYF

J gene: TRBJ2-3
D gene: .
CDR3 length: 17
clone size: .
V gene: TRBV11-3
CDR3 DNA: TGTGCCAGCAGCTGGGGGACTCGAAGTACCAGCACAGATACGCAGTATTTT
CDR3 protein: CASSWGTRSTSTDTQYF

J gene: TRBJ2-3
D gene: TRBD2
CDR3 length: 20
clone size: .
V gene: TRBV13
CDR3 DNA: TGTGCCAGCAGCTTAGCATCTCGGCGGGAGGGCCGGACGCTCCCAGATACGCAGTATTTT
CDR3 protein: CASSLASRREGRTLPDTQYF

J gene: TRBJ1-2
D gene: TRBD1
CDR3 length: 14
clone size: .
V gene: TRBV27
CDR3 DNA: TGTGCCACCCACCCGGGACAGACCTTCTATGGCTACCCCTTC
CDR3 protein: CATHPGQTFYGYPF

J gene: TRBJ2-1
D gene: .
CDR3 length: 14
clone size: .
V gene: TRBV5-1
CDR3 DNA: TGCGCCAGCAGCTTGGGGGCGGGACGGAATGAGCAGTTCTTC
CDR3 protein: CASSLGAGRNEQFF

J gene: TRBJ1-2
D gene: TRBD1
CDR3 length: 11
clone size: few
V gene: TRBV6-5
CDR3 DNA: TGTGCCAGCAAGCAGGGGGGCGGCTACACCTTC
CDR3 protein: CASKQGGGYTF

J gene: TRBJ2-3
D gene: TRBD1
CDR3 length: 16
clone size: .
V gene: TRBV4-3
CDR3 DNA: TGCGCCAGCAGCCAAGGGGCACAGGGGAGCACAGATACGCAGTATTTT
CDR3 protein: CASSQGAQGSTDTQYF

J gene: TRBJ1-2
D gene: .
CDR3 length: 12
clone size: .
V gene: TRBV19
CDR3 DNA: TGTGCCAGTAGTTTAGCGGACTATGGCTACACCTTC
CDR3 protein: CASSLADYGYTF

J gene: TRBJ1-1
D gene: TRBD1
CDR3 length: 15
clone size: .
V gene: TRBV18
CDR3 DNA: TGTGCCAGCTCAGCCGGGACAGGGGGCTTCACTGAAGCTTTCTTT
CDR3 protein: CASSAGTGGFTEAFF

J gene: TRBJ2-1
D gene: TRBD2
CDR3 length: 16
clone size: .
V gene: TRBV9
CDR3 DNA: TGTGCCAGCAGCTCCCCTAGCGGGGGGCGGGATAATGAGCAGTTCTTC
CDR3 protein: CASSSPSGGRDNEQFF

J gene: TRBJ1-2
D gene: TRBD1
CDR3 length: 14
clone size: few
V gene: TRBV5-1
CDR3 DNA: TGCGCCAGCGCTACAGGGGCTTCCAGCTATGGCTACACCTTC
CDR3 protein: CASATGASSYGYTF

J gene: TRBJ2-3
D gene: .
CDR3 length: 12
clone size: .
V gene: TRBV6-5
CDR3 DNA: TGTGCCAGCAGTCGTAACACAGATACGCAGTATTTT
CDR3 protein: CASSRNTDTQYF

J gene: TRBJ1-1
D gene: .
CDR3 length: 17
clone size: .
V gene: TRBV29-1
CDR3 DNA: TGCAGCGTACTCACACTACGAGGAAGACCGATGAACACTGAAGCTTTCTTT
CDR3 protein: CSVLTLRGRPMNTEAFF

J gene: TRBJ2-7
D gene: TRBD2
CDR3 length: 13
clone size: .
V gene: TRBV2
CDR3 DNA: TGTGCCAGCCTAGCGGGGGGGCCGTACGAGCAGTACTTC
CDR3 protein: CASLAGGPYEQYF

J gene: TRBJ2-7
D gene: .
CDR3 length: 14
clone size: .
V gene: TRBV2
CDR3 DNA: TGTGCCAGCAGTGGAGGGCCCGACCCCTACGAGCAGTACTTC
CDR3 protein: CASSGGPDPYEQYF

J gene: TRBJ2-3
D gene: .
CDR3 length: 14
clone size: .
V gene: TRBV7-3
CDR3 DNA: TGTGCCAGCAGTGCGAGCAGGCGGGGAGATACGCAGTATTTT
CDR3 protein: CASSASRRGDTQYF

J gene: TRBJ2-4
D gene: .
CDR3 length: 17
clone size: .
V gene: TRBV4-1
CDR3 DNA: TGCGCCAGCAGCCAAGATTGGGCAGGTCTAGCCAAAAACATTCAGTACTTC
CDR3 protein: CASSQDWAGLAKNIQYF

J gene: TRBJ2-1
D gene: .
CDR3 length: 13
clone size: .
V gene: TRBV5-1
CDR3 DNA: TGCGCCAGCAGCACACCTAGACTAGGTGAGCAGTTCTTC
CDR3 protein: CASSTPRLGEQFF

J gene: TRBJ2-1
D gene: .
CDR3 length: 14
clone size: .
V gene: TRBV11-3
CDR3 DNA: TGTGCCAGCAGCGCCGCGGGGTTTTACAATGAGCAGTTCTTC
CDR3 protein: CASSAAGFYNEQFF

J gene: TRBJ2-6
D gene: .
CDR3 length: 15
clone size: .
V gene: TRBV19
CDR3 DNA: TGTGCCAGTAGCGATACGGGATCCTTGGCCAACGTCCTGACTTTC
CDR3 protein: CASSDTGSLANVLTF

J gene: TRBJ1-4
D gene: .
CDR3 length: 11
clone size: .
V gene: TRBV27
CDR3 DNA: TGTGCCAGCAAGGGGAATGAAAAACTGTTTTTT
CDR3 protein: CASKGNEKLFF

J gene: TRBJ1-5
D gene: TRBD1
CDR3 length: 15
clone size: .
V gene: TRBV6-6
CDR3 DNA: TGTGCCAGCAGCCCGGACAGGGGGTTTTATCAGCCCCAGCATTTT
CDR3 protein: CASSPDRGFYQPQHF

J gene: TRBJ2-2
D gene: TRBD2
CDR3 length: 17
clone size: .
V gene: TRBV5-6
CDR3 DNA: TGTGCCAGCAGCTGGGGGGGCGGGGGGCCGAACACCGGGGAGCTGTTTTTT
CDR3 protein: CASSWGGGGPNTGELFF

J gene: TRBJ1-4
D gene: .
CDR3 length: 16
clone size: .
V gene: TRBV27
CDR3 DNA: TGTGCCAGCAGTTTAGGACAGCTTGCAACTAATGAAAAACTGTTTTTT
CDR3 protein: CASSLGQLATNEKLFF

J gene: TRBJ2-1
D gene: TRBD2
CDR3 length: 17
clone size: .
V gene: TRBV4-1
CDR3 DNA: TGCGCCAGCAGCCAAGGGCCAGCTAGCGGGGGACGGAATGAGCAGTTCTTC
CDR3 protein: CASSQGPASGGRNEQFF

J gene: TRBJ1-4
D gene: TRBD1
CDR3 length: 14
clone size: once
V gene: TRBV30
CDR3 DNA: TGTGCCTGGGGAGGACAGGGAGGAAATGAAAAACTGTTTTTT
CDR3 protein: CAWGGQGGNEKLFF

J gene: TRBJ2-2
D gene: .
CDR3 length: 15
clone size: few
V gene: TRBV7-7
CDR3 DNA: TGTGCTAGCAGCCCCTCGGACTCGAACACCGGGGAGCTGTTTTTT
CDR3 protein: CASSPSDSNTGELFF

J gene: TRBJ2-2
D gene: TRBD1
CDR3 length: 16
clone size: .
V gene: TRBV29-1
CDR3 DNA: TGCAGCGTTGAATCTCCAGGGGGCGGTCGCACCGGGGAGCTGTTTTTT
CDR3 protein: CSVESPGGGRTGELFF

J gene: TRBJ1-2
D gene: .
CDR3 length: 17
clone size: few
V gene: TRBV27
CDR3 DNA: TGTGCCAGCAGTTCTCCTACCAGGGGATCGGGATTGGATGGCTACACCTTC
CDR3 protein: CASSSPTRGSGLDGYTF

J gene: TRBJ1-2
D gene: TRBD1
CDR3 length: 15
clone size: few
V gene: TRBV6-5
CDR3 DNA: TGTGCCAGCAGTTCCCGAGTGACAGGGAGATGTGGCTACACCTTC
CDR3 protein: CASSSRVTGRCGYTF

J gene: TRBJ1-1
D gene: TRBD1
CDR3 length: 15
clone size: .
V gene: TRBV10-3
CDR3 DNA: TGTGCCATCAGTGAGTCGACAGGACAGGGGACTGAAGCTTTCTTT
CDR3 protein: CAISESTGQGTEAFF

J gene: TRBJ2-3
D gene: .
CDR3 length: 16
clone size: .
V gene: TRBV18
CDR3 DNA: TGTGCCAGCTCACCACGGCGCACAGGGATCACAGATACGCAGTATTTT
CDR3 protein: CASSPRRTGITDTQYF

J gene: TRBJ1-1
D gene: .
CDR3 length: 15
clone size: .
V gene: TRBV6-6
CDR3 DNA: TGTGCCAGCAGTTACTCGAGACGAGGAGAGACTGAAGCTTTCTTT
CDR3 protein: CASSYSRRGETEAFF

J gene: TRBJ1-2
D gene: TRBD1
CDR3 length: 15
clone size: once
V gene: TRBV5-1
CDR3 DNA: TGCGCCAGCAGCCTATACCCGGGACAGGGGAATGGCTACACCTTC
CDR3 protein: CASSLYPGQGNGYTF

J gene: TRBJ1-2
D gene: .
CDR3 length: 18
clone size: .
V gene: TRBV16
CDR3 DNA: TGTGCCAGCAGCCAATCGGCACAGGGTTTTCGCTTAGAGGATGGCTACACCTTC
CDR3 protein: CASSQSAQGFRLEDGYTF

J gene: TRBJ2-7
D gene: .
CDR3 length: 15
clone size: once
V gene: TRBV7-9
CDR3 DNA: TGTGCCAGCAGCTTAGGGGCGTGGAGGGCGCACGAGCAGTACTTC
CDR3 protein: CASSLGAWRAHEQYF

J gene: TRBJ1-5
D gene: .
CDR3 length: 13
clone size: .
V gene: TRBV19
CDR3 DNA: TGTGCCAGTTCGACGGGGGTGGGCCAGCCCCAGCATTTT
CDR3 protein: CASSTGVGQPQHF

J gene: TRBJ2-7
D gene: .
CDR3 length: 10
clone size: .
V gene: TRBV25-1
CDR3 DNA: TGTGCCACAGGTGCCTACGAGCAGTACTTC
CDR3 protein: CATGAYEQYF

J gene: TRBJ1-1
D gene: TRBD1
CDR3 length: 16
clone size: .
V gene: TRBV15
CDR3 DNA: TGTGCCCCCAGCAGACGTAGAGCGGACAGGGGCGCTGAAGCTTTCTTT
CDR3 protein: CAPSRRRADRGAEAFF

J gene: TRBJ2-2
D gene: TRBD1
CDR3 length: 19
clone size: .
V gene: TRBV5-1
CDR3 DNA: TGCGCCAGCAGCTTAAGGAGGACAGGGGGAGTTTCGAACACCGGGGAGCTGTTTTTT
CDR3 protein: CASSLRRTGGVSNTGELFF

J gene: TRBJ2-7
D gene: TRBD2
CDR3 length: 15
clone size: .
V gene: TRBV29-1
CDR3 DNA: TGCAGCGTTGAAGGCGGGGCTAGCGGGACCTACGAGCAGTACTTC
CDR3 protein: CSVEGGASGTYEQYF

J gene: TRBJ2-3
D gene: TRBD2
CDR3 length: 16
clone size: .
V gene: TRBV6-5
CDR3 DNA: TGTGCCAGCAGTTCTCCTGTAGCGGGGGGGCCCGATACGCAGTATTTT
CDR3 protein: CASSSPVAGGPDTQYF

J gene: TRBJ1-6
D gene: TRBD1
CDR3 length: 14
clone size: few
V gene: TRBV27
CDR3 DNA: TGTGCCAGCAGCTCGGGGACAGGGACATCACCCCTCCACTTT
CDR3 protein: CASSSGTGTSPLHF

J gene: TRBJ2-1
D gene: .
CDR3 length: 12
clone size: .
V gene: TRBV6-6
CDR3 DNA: TGTGCCAGCCTAATAACCGGGGGTGGTCGGTTCTTC
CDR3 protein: CASLITGGGRFF